This T cell receptor beta chain comes out of a study of T cells in tuberculosis. Study context: Within 7 days of starting treatment, or before, PBMC were stored.

This CDR3 has 16 amino acids. Germline loops: CDR1 SGHVS, CDR2 FQNEAQ. Losses at the gene ends were 8 bases for V and 6 bases for J; bases not matched to a gene: 14. This sample's time point: new active TB diagnosis, blood taken before or within 7 days of starting treatment. This table comes from immunoSEQ multiplex PCR, and its TCRdb copy is limited to in-frame clones, with some not included. The sample comprises about 30,000 clones, 92% of which are singletons, and 5.5% to 8% rests with the top ten. Concerning this clone: The antigen is undetermined.

General study findings and limits: The TCR-beta difference was not significant; alpha differences partly reflected length. GMM-specific TCRs were nearer to active tuberculosis alpha repertoires, suggesting expansion.

The source was PBMCs, collected at tuberculosis diagnosis. The receptor was isolated from an adult with tuberculosis. V is TRBV7-8 and J is TRBJ2-3, with 10 bases matching TRBD2. The CDR3 is CASLTAASGRGDTQYF. In nucleotides, the CDR3 is TGTGCCAGCCTCACTGCGGCGAGCGGGAGGGGGGATACGCAGTATTTT. The complete variable domain, with remaining parts taken from reference TRBV7-8 and TRBJ2-3, reads GAGVSQSPRYKVAKRGQDVALRCDPISGHVSLFWYQQALGQGPEFLTYFQNEAQLDKSGLPSDRFFAERPEGSVSTLKIQRTQQEDSAVYLCASLTAASGRGDTQYFGPGTRLTVL.